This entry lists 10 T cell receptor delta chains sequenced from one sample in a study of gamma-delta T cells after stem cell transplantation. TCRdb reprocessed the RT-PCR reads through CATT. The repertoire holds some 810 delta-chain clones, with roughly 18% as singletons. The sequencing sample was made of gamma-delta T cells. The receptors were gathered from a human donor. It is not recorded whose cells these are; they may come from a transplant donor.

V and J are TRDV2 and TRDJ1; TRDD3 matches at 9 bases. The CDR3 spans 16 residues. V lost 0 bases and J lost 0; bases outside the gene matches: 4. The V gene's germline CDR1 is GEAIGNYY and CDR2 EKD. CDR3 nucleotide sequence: TGTGCCTGTGACACCGTTGGGGGATATTACACCGATAAACTCATCTTT. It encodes CACDTVGGYYTDKLIF.

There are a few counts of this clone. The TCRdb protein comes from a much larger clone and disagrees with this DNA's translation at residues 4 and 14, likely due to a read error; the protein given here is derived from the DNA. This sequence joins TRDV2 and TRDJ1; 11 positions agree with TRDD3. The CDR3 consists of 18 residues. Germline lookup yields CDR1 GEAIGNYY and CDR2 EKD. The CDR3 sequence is CACGIVGDTRSYTEKLIF. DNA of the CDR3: TGTGCCTGTGGCATAGTGGGGGATACGCGATCTTACACCGAAAAACTCATCTTT.

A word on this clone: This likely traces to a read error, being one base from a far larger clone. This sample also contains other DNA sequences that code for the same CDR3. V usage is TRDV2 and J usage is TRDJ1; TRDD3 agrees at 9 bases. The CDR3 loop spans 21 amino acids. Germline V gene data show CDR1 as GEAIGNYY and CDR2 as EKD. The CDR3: CACDTVESNRRTGGLTDKLIF. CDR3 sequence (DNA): TGCGCCTGTGACACCGTTGAGTCCAACCGGCGTACTGGGGGACTCACCGATAAACTCATCTTT.

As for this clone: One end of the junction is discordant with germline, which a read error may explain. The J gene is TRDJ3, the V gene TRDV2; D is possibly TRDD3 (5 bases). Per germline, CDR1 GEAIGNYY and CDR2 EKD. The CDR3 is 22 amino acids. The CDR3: CACDAPDSLGPLASWDTRQTFF. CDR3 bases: TGTGCCTGTGACGCACCGGACAGTCTGGGACCATTAGCGTCCTGGGACACCCGACAGACGTTTTTC.

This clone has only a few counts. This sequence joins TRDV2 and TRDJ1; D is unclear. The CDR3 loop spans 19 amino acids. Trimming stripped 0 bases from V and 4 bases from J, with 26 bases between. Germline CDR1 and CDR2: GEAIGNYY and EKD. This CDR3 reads CACDTIETEPPPTNDKLIF. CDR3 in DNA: TGTGCCTGTGACACCATAGAAACGGAACCTCCGCCAACTAACGATAAACTCATCTTT.

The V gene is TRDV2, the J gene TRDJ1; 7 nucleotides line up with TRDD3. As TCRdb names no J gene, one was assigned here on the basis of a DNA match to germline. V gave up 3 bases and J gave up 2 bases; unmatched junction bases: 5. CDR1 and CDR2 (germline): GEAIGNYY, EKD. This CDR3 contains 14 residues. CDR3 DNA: TGTGCCTGTGACGGGGTTGGGGGAACCGATAAACTCATCTTT. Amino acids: CACDGVGGTDKLIF.

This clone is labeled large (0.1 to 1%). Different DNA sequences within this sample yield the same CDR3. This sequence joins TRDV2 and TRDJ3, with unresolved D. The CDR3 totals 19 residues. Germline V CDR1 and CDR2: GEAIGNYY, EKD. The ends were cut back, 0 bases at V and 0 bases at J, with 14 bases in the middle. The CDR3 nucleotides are TGTGCCTGTGACACCGTAGGGGCCGAGAGCTCCTGGGACACCCGACAGATGTTTTTC. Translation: CACDTVGAESSWDTRQMFF.

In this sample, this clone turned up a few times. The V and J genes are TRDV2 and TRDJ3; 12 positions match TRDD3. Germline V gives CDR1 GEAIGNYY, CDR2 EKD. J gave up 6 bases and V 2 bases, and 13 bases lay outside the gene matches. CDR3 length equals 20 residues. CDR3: CACDRLGDTRSALDTRQMFF. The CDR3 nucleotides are TGTGCCTGTGACAGACTGGGGGATACCCGGTCGGCGTTGGACACCCGACAGATGTTTTTC.

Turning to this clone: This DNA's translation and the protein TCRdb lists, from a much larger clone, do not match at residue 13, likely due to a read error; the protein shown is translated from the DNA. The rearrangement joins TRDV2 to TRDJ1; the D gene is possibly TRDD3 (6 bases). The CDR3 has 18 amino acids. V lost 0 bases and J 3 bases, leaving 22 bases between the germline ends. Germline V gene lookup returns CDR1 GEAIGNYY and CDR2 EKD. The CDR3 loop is CACDTVGGPPYGADKLIF. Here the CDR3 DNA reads TGTGCCTGTGACACCGTTGGGGGTCCCCCCTATGGGGCCGATAAACTCATCTTT.

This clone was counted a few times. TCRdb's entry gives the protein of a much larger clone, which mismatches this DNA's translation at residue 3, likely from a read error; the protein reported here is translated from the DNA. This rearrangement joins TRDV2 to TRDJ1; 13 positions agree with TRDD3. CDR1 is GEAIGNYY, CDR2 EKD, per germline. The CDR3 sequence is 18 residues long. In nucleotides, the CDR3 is TGTGCCGGTGACTCATTACTGGGGGATACGCGTGTCACCGATAAACTCATCTTT. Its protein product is CAGDSLLGDTRVTDKLIF.